This T cell receptor (beta chain) was obtained from a study of molecular identifiers for immune sequencing clone quantification listed by TCRdb under 2018. A note on the overall study: In a replicate experiment, RNA from roughly 21,000 or 96,000 naive CD8 T cells was split into five aliquots, four of which were sequenced. The study was a methods study using CD8 T cells to benchmark molecular-identifier clustering-based TCR repertoire sequencing (MIDCIRS) and TCR RNA copy counting. Points the paper makes about the study in general: When barcode sub-clustering was left out, chimeric consensus sequences inflated TCR diversity, with chimeras reaching as high as 47%. Clones above 20 RNA copies held over 97% of molecules in CMV-specific effector cells but under 1% in naive cells. Naive libraries contained spiked-in Jurkat TCR RNA (approximately nine copies' worth), which is not part of the donor repertoire. Even against a background of 750,000 to 1,000,000 naive CD8 T cells, spiked-in Jurkat TCR RNA amounting to a single cell's worth was reported to be detectable. Highly expanded clone sizes could be underestimated if identical TCR molecules share a barcode. Modeling gave about 3.3 recovered TCR RNA copies per cell versus approximately 9 by digital PCR, implying roughly 29% capture efficiency.

The CDR3 runs 15 amino acids, cysteine and phenylalanine included. Only CDR3 DNA remains: 45 bases, in frame from the first base. Unmatched junction bases come to 7, with V trimmed by 1 base and J by 6 bases. Based on the germline V gene, the CDR1 and CDR2 sequences are LGHNA and YSLEER. Library generation was performed with PCR. Sequencing used an Illumina HiSeq 4000. Bulk TCR libraries were made following a previously described method, with the TCR primers given in Table S5. The Qiagen AllPrep DNA/RNA kit was used to purify total RNA. Reads from multiple sequencing runs of the same library were pooled before analysis. The authors processed their data as follows. Only reads with exact TCR constant sequence were kept, trimmed to 150 nt, and grouped by their 12-nt molecular barcodes. Reads in each barcode group were sub-clustered using a 15% Levenshtein threshold, and a quality-weighted consensus sequence was built for each RNA molecule. Non-functional sequences were removed, as were lower-count sequences one edit away from another. Based on fitting two negative binomial distributions, any barcode sub-cluster with under 20% of the maximum read count was discarded. The public sequencing data were trimmed at Q25 with fastp and processed into clonotypes with MiXCR by TCRdb, which kept only in-frame beta chains. One record per CDR3 amino acid sequence lists the most common genes and DNA. TCRdb's processing, not the authors' own work, is the source of the V and J calls. In this sample the table shows over 600,000 distinct CDR3 sequences, less than 20% of which occur a single time. The ten largest make up 0.85% to 0.9% of the sample.

Notes on this clonotype: Its antigen target is currently unknown. Base qualities are not at hand, and no much larger clone is one base apart.

Naive CD8 T cell libraries were made from roughly 18,000 to 920,000 sorted cells using 10%, 30% or 50% of purified RNA. On a BD FACSAria II, naive CD8 T cells were FACS-sorted as CD8+CD4-CCR7+CD45RA+ and collected into RLT Plus buffer. To test detection sensitivity, Jurkat RNA equivalent to more than 9 TCR copies was spiked into samples of roughly 17,000-1,000,000 naive CD8 T cells. Enrichment of CD8 T cells was done with RosetteSep CD8+ T Cell Enrichment Cocktail plus Ficoll-Paque, and ACK red cell lysis came afterward. This TCR was recovered from a human donor in good health. Some libraries in this study had Jurkat cell RNA spiked in. The chain links TRBV4-3 with TRBJ1-2; TRBD1 matches 8 bases in the middle. Material for sequencing was naive CD8+ T cells from blood, with Jurkat cell RNA spiked in. The cell subset or site label here, explained by the study, means: FACS-sorted CD8+CD4-CCR7+CD45RA+ naive T cells. The sequence in DNA is TGCGCCAGCAGCCAAGTGATGCCAGGGGGCAATGGCTACACCTTC. Translated, this gives CASSQVMPGGNGYTF.